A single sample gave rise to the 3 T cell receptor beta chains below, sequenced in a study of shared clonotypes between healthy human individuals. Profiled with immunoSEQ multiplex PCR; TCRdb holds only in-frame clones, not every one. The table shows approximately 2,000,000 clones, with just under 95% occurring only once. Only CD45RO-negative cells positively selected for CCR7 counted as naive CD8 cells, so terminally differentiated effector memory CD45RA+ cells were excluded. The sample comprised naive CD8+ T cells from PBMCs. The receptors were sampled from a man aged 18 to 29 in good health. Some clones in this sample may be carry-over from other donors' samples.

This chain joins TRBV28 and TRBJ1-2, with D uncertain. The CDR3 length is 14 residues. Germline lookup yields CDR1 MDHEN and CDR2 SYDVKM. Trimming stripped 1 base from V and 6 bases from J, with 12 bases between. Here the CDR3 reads CASSLSVALDGYTF. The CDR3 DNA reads TGTGCCAGCAGTTTATCAGTGGCCCTAGATGGCTACACCTTC.

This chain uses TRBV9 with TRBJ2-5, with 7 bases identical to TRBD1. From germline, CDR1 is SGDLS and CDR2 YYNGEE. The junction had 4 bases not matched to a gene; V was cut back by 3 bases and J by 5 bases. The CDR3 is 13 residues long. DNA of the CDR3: TGTGCCAGCAGCGGAGGGGGCTCGGAGACCCAGTACTTC. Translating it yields CASSGGGSETQYF.

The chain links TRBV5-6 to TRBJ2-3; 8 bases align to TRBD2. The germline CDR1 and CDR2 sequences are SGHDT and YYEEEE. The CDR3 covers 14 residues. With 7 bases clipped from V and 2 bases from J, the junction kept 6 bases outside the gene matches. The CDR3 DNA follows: TGTGCCAGCCAGGCGGGGGGATCCACAGATACGCAGTATTTT. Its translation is CASQAGGSTDTQYF.